This TCR beta chain was identified during a study of cytomegalovirus exposure and HLA in healthy donors. Findings of the study overall: When a later analysis compared HLA-associated TCR beta chains with equally common others, the HLA-associated chains turned out to be more clonally expanded and to have lower generation probabilities. Altogether, about 160 TCR beta chains were recorded as cytomegalovirus-associated.

Germline values: CDR1 SNHLY, CDR2 FYNNEI. V was pared by 4 bases and J by 8 bases, with 11 bases between. The CDR3 loop spans 12 amino acids. Donors had nominal health at sampling but likely had unrecorded immune exposures. Researchers ran the PCR with 60 Vbeta and 13 Jbeta primers. Sequencing was performed with immunoSEQ multiplex PCR; in TCRdb, only in-frame clones are kept and a portion is missing. Here the sample spans around 160,000 clones, 65% to 85% being singletons. Turning to this clone: Its cognate antigen is unknown.

The chain combines TRBV2 with TRBJ1-2; D may be TRBD1 (5 bases). The sequenced sample consisted of PBMCs. This receptor was obtained from a woman between 40 and 55 years old in good health and CMV-seropositive. As DNA, the CDR3 is TGTGCCAGCAGTGTATACGGACAAGGCTACACCTTC. This translates into CASSVYGQGYTF.